This T cell receptor beta chain was retrieved from a study of vaccination effects on CD4 cells after COVID-19. For the study at large: Using viral peptide pools, the ViraFEST assay grew out antigen-specific CD4+ T cells prior to sequencing. Regarding the study as a whole: Clones that were induced by infection or by vaccine showed marked contraction late after vaccination.

With regard to this clone: Its antigen is undetermined.

Around day 10 of culture, CD4+ T cells were separated out. IL-2 medium took the place of half the medium on both days 3 and 7. V lost 4 bases and J lost 0, with 9 bases in between. Per the germline V gene, CDR1 is SQVTM and CDR2 is ANQGSEA. This CDR3 region has 13 residues. Only in-frame clones appear in the TCRdb table, and some are missing; sequencing was by immunoSEQ multiplex PCR. The sample has tens of thousands of clones; 67% are singletons. The source of this sequence is a human donor who received a COVID-19 vaccine. The V gene is TRBV29-1, the J gene TRBJ1-1; the D gene is possibly TRBD1 (5 bases). Sequenced here: CD4+ T cells from PBMCs cultured without peptide, sampled before COVID-19 vaccination. The CDR3, as DNA: TGCAGCGTTGGGGGACGGATGAACACTGAAGCTTTCTTT. Residues: CSVGGRMNTEAFF.